The present TCR beta chain was sequenced within a study of T cell responses to AZD1222 COVID-19 vaccine. Study details: Timing groups of about 4 and about 12 weeks for second doses were pooled.

Broader study findings: Two AZD1222 administrations were followed by greater Spike-specific TCR breadth and depth. Sampling that yielded the repertoires occurred only after the peak T cell response. Among those given AZD1222, only six were seropositive at baseline.

This CDR3 has 11 amino acids. Trimming took 3 bases from V and 7 from J, leaving 4 bases between them. Germline loops: CDR1 ENHRY, CDR2 SYGVKD. To note about this clone: What it binds is not known.

Only in-frame clones appear in the TCRdb table, and some are missing; sequencing was by immunoSEQ multiplex PCR. The sample includes 100,000 to 120,000 clones, about 90% seen only once; the top ten take 3.2%. The material was peripheral blood, obtained on day 0 of AZD1222 vaccination. The chain joins TRBV10-3 to TRBJ2-1, with D unresolved. This receptor was obtained from an adult in good health. The CDR3: CAISETNEQFF. DNA of the CDR3: TGTGCCATCAGTGAAACGAATGAGCAGTTCTTC.